A selection of T cell receptor beta chains follows, all from one sample in a study of T cells after posttransplantation cyclophosphamide. Here immunoSEQ multiplex PCR was the method, and the copy in TCRdb shows in-frame clones only, minus some. Recorded here are approximately 35,000 clones, with no singletons, and the ten leading clones hold about 4.5%. Sample: PBMCs. The receptor set was obtained from a woman younger than 45 in good health and a related stem cell transplant donor. Both conserved end residues are part of each CDR3. The D gene is left open where the match is weak. Not all rows give a size; the values are once, few, many and, for expanded clones, a class.

DNA: TGTGCCAGCAGTTCGACAGGGGCGGATTCACCCCTCCACTTT
CDR3: CASSSTGADSPLHF
size: many
J: TRBJ1-6
D: TRBD1
V: TRBV6-5

DNA: TGTGCCAGCAGCCCCCGGGGGGGCGGGGGCGGCCAAGAGACCCAGTACTTC
CDR3: CASSPRGGGGGQETQYF
size: many
J: TRBJ2-5
D: TRBD2
V: TRBV5-5

DNA: TGTGCCAGCAGTCCGGACAGGGTCACTGAAGCTTTCTTT
CDR3: CASSPDRVTEAFF
size: many
J: TRBJ1-1
D: TRBD1
V: TRBV6-6

DNA: TGTGCCAGCAGTGAAACAGAACGGGGAAAGAGCAATCAGCCCCAGCATTTT
CDR3: CASSETERGKSNQPQHF
size: many
J: TRBJ1-5
D: NA
V: TRBV6-1

DNA: TGTGCCAGCAGCTTAGCGGCGGGGGGCCACAATGAGCAGTTCTTC
CDR3: CASSLAAGGHNEQFF
size: NA
J: TRBJ2-1
D: TRBD2
V: TRBV7-2

DNA: TGTGCCAGCAGCCTGGGGGGCGGGGAGCTGTTTTTT
CDR3: CASSLGGGELFF
size: few
J: TRBJ2-2
D: NA
V: TRBV4-2

DNA: TGTGCCAGCAGCGTAGGTGGCACTAGGTACCAAGAGACCCAGTACTTC
CDR3: CASSVGGTRYQETQYF
size: many
J: TRBJ2-5
D: NA
V: TRBV11-2

DNA: TGTGCCAGCACCTCCCAGGGAATCTACACCGGGGAGCTGTTTTTT
CDR3: CASTSQGIYTGELFF
size: few
J: TRBJ2-2
D: NA
V: TRBV2

DNA: TGTGCCACCAGCAGAGACAGGGGCTACGAGCAGTACTTC
CDR3: CATSRDRGYEQYF
size: few
J: TRBJ2-7
D: NA
V: TRBV15

DNA: TGTGCCAGCAGCTCCCTACTAACTGCCAATGAGCAGTTCTTC
CDR3: CASSSLLTANEQFF
size: many
J: TRBJ2-1
D: NA
V: TRBV7-2

DNA: TGTGCCAGCAGCTTTGACAGGGCCACTGAAGCTTTCTTT
CDR3: CASSFDRATEAFF
size: few
J: TRBJ1-1
D: TRBD1
V: TRBV7-7

DNA: TGTGCCAGCAGCCTCGGACAGGGTGCCAATGAGCAGTTCTTC
CDR3: CASSLGQGANEQFF
size: many
J: TRBJ2-1
D: TRBD1
V: TRBV7-8

DNA: TGTGCCAGTAGTCCCAGGGATAATTCACCCCTCCACTTT
CDR3: CASSPRDNSPLHF
size: many
J: TRBJ1-6
D: NA
V: TRBV19

DNA: TGCGCCAGCAGCCAAGACTTCGGGGGGCTACACAATGAGCAGTTCTTC
CDR3: CASSQDFGGLHNEQFF
size: many
J: TRBJ2-1
D: NA
V: TRBV4-3

DNA: TGTGCCAGCAGTGAACCAGGACTTTATGGCTACACCTTC
CDR3: CASSEPGLYGYTF
size: NA
J: TRBJ1-2
D: NA
V: TRBV25-1

DNA: TGTGCCAGCAGTTTAAACGCAGTCAATCAGCCCCAGCATTTT
CDR3: CASSLNAVNQPQHF
size: many
J: TRBJ1-5
D: NA
V: TRBV27

DNA: TGTGCCAGCAGTTACGCAGGGGCGGTAGATACGCAGTATTTT
CDR3: CASSYAGAVDTQYF
size: many
J: TRBJ2-3
D: NA
V: TRBV6-2/TRBV6-3

DNA: TGCAGCGTTGGCTCGGTCGGGACAGGGGCTGCCTACGAGCAGTACTTC
CDR3: CSVGSVGTGAAYEQYF
size: many
J: TRBJ2-7
D: TRBD1
V: TRBV29-1

DNA: TGCGCCAGCAGCCAAGATGTTGCCCGGTTCTCTGGAAACACCATATATTTT
CDR3: CASSQDVARFSGNTIYF
size: many
J: TRBJ1-3
D: NA
V: TRBV4-1

DNA: TGTGCCAGCAGCTTAAGGGGGGGCGGGGCTGCAGATACGCAGTATTTT
CDR3: CASSLRGGGAADTQYF
size: many
J: TRBJ2-3
D: NA
V: TRBV7-6

DNA: TGTGCCAGCAGTGAAAACAGAGCCGGGGAGCTGTTTTTT
CDR3: CASSENRAGELFF
size: NA
J: TRBJ2-2
D: NA
V: TRBV6-1

DNA: TGTGCCAGCACAGGGGGGTATGGCTACACCTTC
CDR3: CASTGGYGYTF
size: many
J: TRBJ1-2
D: TRBD1
V: TRBV6-5

DNA: TGTGCCAGCAGCTTTAGCGGGGGGGCCGGGGAGCTGTTTTTT
CDR3: CASSFSGGAGELFF
size: few
J: TRBJ2-2
D: TRBD2
V: TRBV5-4

DNA: TGTGCCAGCAGCTCAAGGGGATCCCCTTATGTGCACGAGCAGTACTTC
CDR3: CASSSRGSPYVHEQYF
size: many
J: TRBJ2-7
D: NA
V: TRBV5-5

DNA: TGTGCCAGCAGTAAGGACATCCCGGGCACTGAAGCTTTCTTT
CDR3: CASSKDIPGTEAFF
size: many
J: TRBJ1-1
D: NA
V: TRBV12-3/TRBV12-4

DNA: TGTGCCACCAGCAGAGATATGTTGGGGGACAGGGACTACGAGCAGTACTTC
CDR3: CATSRDMLGDRDYEQYF
size: few
J: TRBJ2-7
D: TRBD1
V: TRBV15